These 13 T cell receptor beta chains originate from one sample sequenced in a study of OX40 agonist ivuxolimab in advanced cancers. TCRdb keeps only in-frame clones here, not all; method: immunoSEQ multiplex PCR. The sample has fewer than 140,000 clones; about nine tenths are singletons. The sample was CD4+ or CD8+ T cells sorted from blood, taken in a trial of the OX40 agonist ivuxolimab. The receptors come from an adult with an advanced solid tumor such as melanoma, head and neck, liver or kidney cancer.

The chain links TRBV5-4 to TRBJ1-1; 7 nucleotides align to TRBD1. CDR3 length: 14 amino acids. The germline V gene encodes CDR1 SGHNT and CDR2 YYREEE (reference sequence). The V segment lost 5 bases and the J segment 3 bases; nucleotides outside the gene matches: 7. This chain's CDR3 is CASRTRDRYTEAFF. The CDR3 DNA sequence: TGTGCCAGCAGAACCCGGGACAGATACACTGAAGCTTTCTTT. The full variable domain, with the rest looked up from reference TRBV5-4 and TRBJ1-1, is ETGVTQSPTHLIKTRGQQVTLRCSSQSGHNTVSWYQQALGQGPQFIFQYYREEENGRGNFPPRFSGLQFPNYSSELNVNALELDDSALYLCASRTRDRYTEAFFGQGTRLTVV.

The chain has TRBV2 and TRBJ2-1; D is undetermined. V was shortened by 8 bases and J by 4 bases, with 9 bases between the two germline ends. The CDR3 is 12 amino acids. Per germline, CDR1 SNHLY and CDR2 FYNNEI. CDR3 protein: CASRLEYNEQFF. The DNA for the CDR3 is TGTGCCAGCCGCCTGGAATACAATGAGCAGTTCTTC.

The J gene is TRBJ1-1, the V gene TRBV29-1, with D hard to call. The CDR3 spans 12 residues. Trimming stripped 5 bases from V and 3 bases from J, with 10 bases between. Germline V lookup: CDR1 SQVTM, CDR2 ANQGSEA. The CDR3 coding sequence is TGCAGCGTTTCCGACGGTTACACTGAAGCTTTCTTT. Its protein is CSVSDGYTEAFF.

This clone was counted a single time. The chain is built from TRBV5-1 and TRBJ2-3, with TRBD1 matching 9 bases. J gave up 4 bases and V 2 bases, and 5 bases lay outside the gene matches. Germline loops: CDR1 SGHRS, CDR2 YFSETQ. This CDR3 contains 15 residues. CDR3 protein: CASSFTGGESDTQYF. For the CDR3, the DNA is TGCGCCAGCAGCTTCACAGGGGGCGAGTCAGATACGCAGTATTTT. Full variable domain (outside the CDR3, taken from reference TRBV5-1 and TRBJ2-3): KAGVTQTPRYLIKTRGQQVTLSCSPISGHRSVSWYQQTPGQGLQFLFEYFSETQRNKGNFPGRFSGRQFSNSRSEMNVSTLELGDSALYLCASSFTGGESDTQYFGPGTRLTVL.

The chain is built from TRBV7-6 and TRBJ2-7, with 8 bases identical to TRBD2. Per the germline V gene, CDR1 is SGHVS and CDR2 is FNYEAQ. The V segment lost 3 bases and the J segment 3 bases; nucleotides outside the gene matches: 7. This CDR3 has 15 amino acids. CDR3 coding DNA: TGTGCCAGCAGCTTGGGTAGCGGGGCAATCTACGAGCAGTACTTC. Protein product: CASSLGSGAIYEQYF.

The CDR3 here is CASSVGATGELFF. In nucleotides, the CDR3 is TGTGCCAGCAGTGTAGGAGCCACCGGGGAGCTGTTTTTT. The chain combines TRBV6-4 with TRBJ2-2; D remains unclear. V was cut by 4 bases and J by 4 bases, with 7 bases left in between. The CDR3 sequence is 13 residues long. The germline CDR1 and CDR2 sequences are MRHNA and SNTAGT.

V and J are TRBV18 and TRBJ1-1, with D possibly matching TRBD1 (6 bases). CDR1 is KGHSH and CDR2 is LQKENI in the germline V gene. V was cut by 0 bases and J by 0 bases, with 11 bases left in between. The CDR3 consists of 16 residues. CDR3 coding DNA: TGTGCCAGCTCACCACCGGGGGCCAGCATGAACACTGAAGCTTTCTTT. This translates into CASSPPGASMNTEAFF.

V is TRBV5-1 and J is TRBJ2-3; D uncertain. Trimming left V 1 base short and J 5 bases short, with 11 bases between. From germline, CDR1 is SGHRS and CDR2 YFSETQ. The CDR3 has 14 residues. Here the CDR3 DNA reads TGCGCCAGCAGCTTGCGAGCTTCGGGAGATACGCAGTATTTT. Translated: CASSLRASGDTQYF.

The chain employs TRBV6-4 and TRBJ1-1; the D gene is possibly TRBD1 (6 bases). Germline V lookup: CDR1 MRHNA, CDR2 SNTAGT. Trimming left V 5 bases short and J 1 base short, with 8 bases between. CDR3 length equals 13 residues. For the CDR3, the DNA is TGTGCCAGCAGTACAGGGCCGAACACTGAAGCTTTCTTT. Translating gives CASSTGPNTEAFF.

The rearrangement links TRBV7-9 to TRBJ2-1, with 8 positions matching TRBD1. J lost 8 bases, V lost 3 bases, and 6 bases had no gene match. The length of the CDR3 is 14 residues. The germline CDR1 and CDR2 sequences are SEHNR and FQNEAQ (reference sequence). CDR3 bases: TGTGCCAGCAGCTTCGGACAGGGTTTGGATGAGCAGTTCTTC. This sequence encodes CASSFGQGLDEQFF.

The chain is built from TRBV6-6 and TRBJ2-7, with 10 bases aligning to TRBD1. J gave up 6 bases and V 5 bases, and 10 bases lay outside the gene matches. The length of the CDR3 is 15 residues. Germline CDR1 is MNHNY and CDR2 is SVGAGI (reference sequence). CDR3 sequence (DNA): TGTGCCAGCAGTGCTCCGGGACAGGGGCCCCCCGAGCAGTACTTC. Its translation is CASSAPGQGPPEQYF.

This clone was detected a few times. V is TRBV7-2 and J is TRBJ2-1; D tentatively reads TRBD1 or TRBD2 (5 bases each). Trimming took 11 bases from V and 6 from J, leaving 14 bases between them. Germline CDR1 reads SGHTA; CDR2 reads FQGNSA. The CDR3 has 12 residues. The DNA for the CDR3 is TGTGCCTTAAGGGACGGTGTCAATGAGCAGTTCTTC. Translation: CALRDGVNEQFF.

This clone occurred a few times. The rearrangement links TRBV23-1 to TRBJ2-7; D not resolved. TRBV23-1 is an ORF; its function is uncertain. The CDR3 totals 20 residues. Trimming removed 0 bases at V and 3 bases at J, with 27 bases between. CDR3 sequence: CASSQSERQISSPYIYEQYF. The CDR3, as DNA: TGCGCCAGCAGTCAATCAGAAAGGCAGATCTCGTCGCCGTATATCTACGAGCAGTACTTC.